The clone carrying this T cell receptor beta chain was counted at least ten times. These data are taken from a study of regulatory T cells in long-lasting Graves disease. The CDR3 consists of 13 residues. V shed 7 bases and J shed 1 base, with 10 bases lying between them. The germline CDR1 and CDR2 sequences are MDHEN and SYDVKM. Time point: newly diagnosed GD, antithyroid drugs for less than 3 months. With RNA extracted from PBMCs as input, the TCR library was made. The authors built TCR beta libraries using iRepertoire HTBI primers and Arm-PCR of CDR3 regions. Each CDR3 protein gets one entry after TCRdb re-called the multiplex PCR reads with MiXCR. The sample shows fewer than 650,000 distinct CDR3 sequences, 16% of them seen only once. The same sample was also studied in work on T cells in Graves' hyperthyroidism and ophthalmopathy. That paper states: Reasons for excluding patients were uncontrolled infection, other autoimmune disease, pregnancy or lactation.

The gene calls are TRBV28 and TRBJ1-1; D unclear. The input for sequencing was peripheral blood mononuclear cells (PBMCs), taken at new diagnosis, from a patient treated with antithyroid drugs. The sequence came from a woman in her twenties or thirties with Graves disease. The CDR3 loop is CASNERQNTEAFF. The CDR3 nucleotides are TGTGCCAGCAATGAACGGCAGAACACTGAAGCTTTCTTT.